This is a list of T cell receptor beta chains from one sample in a study of T-cell memory formation after mild COVID-19. TCRdb re-derived calls from the 5' RACE reads in MiXCR, one entry per CDR3 protein. This table holds 300,000 to 350,000 distinct CDR3 sequences, around 15% found once. Material: PBMCs or a T cell subset sorted from them (not recorded which). The receptors here all came from a man aged 18 to 30 who had mild COVID-19 (a few samples of this study predate the infection). Cell type and time point are not known. The CDR3 runs from the conserved cysteine through the conserved F or W. The D gene is left open where the match is weak. The listing skips clone size in some rows; elsewhere it reads once, few, many or a size class.

TRBV6-2/TRBV6-3	TRBJ2-4	TRBD1	-	TGTGCCAGCAGTCCCCGACAGGGAAGGGCGGAAAACATTCAGTACTTC	CASSPRQGRAENIQYF
TRBV7-8	TRBJ2-5	TRBD2	-	TGTGCCAGCAGCTTACCCCAGCGGGAGGGCCCGAGGCGAGAGACCCAGTACTTC	CASSLPQREGPRRETQYF
TRBV7-7	TRBJ2-7	TRBD1	few	TGTGCCAACGGGACAGGCCCTACGTTC	CANGTGPTF
TRBV12-3/TRBV12-4	TRBJ2-7	TRBD1	few	TGTGCCAGCAGTCCCCGCGGGACAGGGGTTTACGAGCAGTACTTC	CASSPRGTGVYEQYF
TRBV7-2	TRBJ2-3	TRBD1	few	TGTGCCAGCAGCTCTTGGGACAGGGGGGATGATACGCAGTATTTT	CASSSWDRGDDTQYF
TRBV5-1	TRBJ2-1	TRBD1	-	TGCGCCAGCAGCTTGGGGGACAGGCCTTACAATGAGCAGTTCTTC	CASSLGDRPYNEQFF
TRBV25-1	TRBJ1-2	-	many	TGTGCCAGCGAGGGGGGGACGGGGAATGGCTACACCTTC	CASEGGTGNGYTF
TRBV7-8	TRBJ2-3	-	-	TGTGCCAGCAGCAGCCATTCGGGGCTCGGGGGGCGGCGGCAGTATTTT	CASSSHSGLGGRRQYF
TRBV20-1	TRBJ2-2	TRBD2	many	TGCAGTGCTAGAGGCGGGGCCGGGACTACGATCTCCGGGGAGCTGTTTTTT	CSARGGAGTTISGELFF
TRBV7-6	TRBJ2-2	TRBD1	many	TGTGCCAGCAGCCATGCCCGGGACAGGCTATACACCGGGGAGCTGTTTTTT	CASSHARDRLYTGELFF
TRBV7-2	TRBJ1-2	-	many	TGTGCCAGCAGCTCTGGGAGCGGCTATGGCTACACCTTC	CASSSGSGYGYTF
TRBV7-2	TRBJ2-2	TRBD1	few	TGTGCCAGCAGCTTATTCTTACAGGGGTCCGGCGGGGAGCTGTTTTTT	CASSLFLQGSGGELFF
TRBV11-2	TRBJ2-2	-	few	TGTGCCAGCAGCTGGCTAGGGGCGAGGGGGGAGCTGTTTTTT	CASSWLGARGELFF
TRBV20-1	TRBJ1-5	TRBD1	few	TGCAGTGCTCTACAGGGGAATCAGCCCCAGCATTTT	CSALQGNQPQHF
TRBV25-1	TRBJ2-7	-	-	TGTGCCAGCAGTGAACCCAGGGTCCAGTACTTC	CASSEPRVQYF
TRBV14	TRBJ2-2	-	-	TGTGCCAGCAGCCGGGATAACGCGAACACCGGGGAGCTGTTTTTT	CASSRDNANTGELFF
TRBV24-1	TRBJ2-3	TRBD1	-	TGTGCCACCAGTGAGAACAGGGGCGGCACAGATACGCAGTATTTT	CATSENRGGTDTQYF
TRBV7-9	TRBJ1-1	-	few	TGTGCCAGCAGCTTAGGGGAGGCCCCTGAAGCTTTCTTT	CASSLGEAPEAFF
TRBV4-1	TRBJ1-1	-	-	TGCGCCAGCAGCCCCCTGCGGGAGGCTAACACTGAAGCTTTCTTT	CASSPLREANTEAFF
TRBV4-2	TRBJ1-5	TRBD1	-	TGTGCCAGCAGCACTAACACAGGGGAAGTTCAGCCCCAGCATTTT	CASSTNTGEVQPQHF
TRBV4-1	TRBJ1-1	TRBD1	-	TGCGCCAGCAGCCATATTACAGGGGGATCGAACACTGAAGCTTTCTTT	CASSHITGGSNTEAFF
TRBV10-3	TRBJ1-1	-	few	TGTGCCATCAGTGAATATGAAGTTCGTCTGGGACCTGAAGCTTTCTTT	CAISEYEVRLGPEAFF